This is a list of T cell receptor beta chains from one sample in a study of T cell responses to AZD1222 COVID-19 vaccine. Using immunoSEQ multiplex PCR, the repertoire was profiled, and TCRdb retains in-frame clones only, with some absent. The sample holds about 100,000 clones; about 83% are singletons and the top ten take 3% to 4%. Here the sequenced sample was peripheral blood, taken on day 0 of AZD1222 vaccination. The receptor set was obtained from an adult in good health. The CDR3 runs from the conserved cysteine through the conserved F or W. The order of the fields is clone size, V gene, D gene, J gene, CDR3 protein, CDR3 DNA. D genes are given only for firm matches. Clone size, where shown, is once, few, many, or a class for clones that have expanded.

size: NA
V: TRBV18
D: NA
J: TRBJ2-5
CDR3: CASSPGGEETQYF
DNA: TGTGCCAGCTCACCCGGGGGCGAAGAGACCCAGTACTTC

size: NA
V: TRBV7-7
D: TRBD1
J: TRBJ2-1
CDR3: CASSLGSPGQGEQFF
DNA: TGTGCCAGCAGCTTAGGTTCCCCGGGACAGGGTGAGCAGTTCTTC

size: once
V: TRBV7-8
D: TRBD1
J: TRBJ1-5
CDR3: CASSDPGQKGNQPQHF
DNA: TGTGCCAGCAGCGACCCGGGACAGAAGGGCAATCAGCCCCAGCATTTT

size: once
V: TRBV6-6
D: NA
J: TRBJ2-1
CDR3: CASSSPGNEQFF
DNA: TGTGCCAGCAGTTCCCCAGGGAATGAGCAGTTCTTC

size: NA
V: TRBV7-2
D: NA
J: TRBJ1-2
CDR3: CASSLGSGGYGYTF
DNA: TGTGCCAGCAGCTTAGGTTCTGGGGGCTATGGCTACACCTTC

size: NA
V: TRBV19
D: TRBD2
J: TRBJ2-1
CDR3: CASSGLAGSYNEQFF
DNA: TGTGCCTCTAGCGGCCTAGCGGGCTCCTACAATGAGCAGTTCTTC

size: NA
V: TRBV18
D: NA
J: TRBJ1-6
CDR3: CASSLIQSRDGSPLHF
DNA: TGTGCCAGCTCACTAATACAGAGTCGGGATGGTTCACCCCTCCACTTT

size: NA
V: TRBV4-1
D: NA
J: TRBJ1-5
CDR3: CASSQVPGGQPQHF
DNA: TGCGCCAGCAGCCAAGTCCCCGGGGGTCAGCCCCAGCATTTT

size: NA
V: TRBV12-3/TRBV12-4
D: TRBD1
J: TRBJ2-3
CDR3: CASSIRQGDTQYF
DNA: TGTGCCAGCAGTATCAGACAGGGAGATACGCAGTATTTT

size: once
V: TRBV27
D: NA
J: TRBJ1-6
CDR3: CASGGGSYNSPLHF
DNA: TGTGCCAGCGGGGGGGGCTCCTATAATTCACCCCTCCACTTT

size: NA
V: TRBV6-5
D: NA
J: TRBJ1-6
CDR3: CASNRDNSPLHF
DNA: TGTGCCAGCAACAGGGATAATTCACCCCTCCACTTT

size: NA
V: TRBV6-2/TRBV6-3
D: NA
J: TRBJ1-5
CDR3: CASSYWSNQPQHF
DNA: TGTGCCAGCAGTTACTGGTCCAATCAGCCCCAGCATTTT

size: NA
V: TRBV2
D: TRBD1
J: TRBJ1-5
CDR3: CASSDGQGMVPQHF
DNA: TGTGCCAGCAGCGACGGACAGGGGATGGTCCCCCAGCATTTT

size: NA
V: TRBV5-5
D: TRBD1
J: TRBJ1-1
CDR3: CASRSSDRANTEAFF
DNA: TGTGCCAGCAGATCTTCTGACAGGGCCAACACTGAAGCTTTCTTT

size: NA
V: TRBV28
D: NA
J: TRBJ1-2
CDR3: CASTRGYYGYTF
DNA: TGTGCCAGCACTAGAGGTTACTATGGCTACACCTTC

size: NA
V: TRBV6-5
D: NA
J: TRBJ2-6
CDR3: CASSPGGSGANVLTF
DNA: TGTGCCAGCAGCCCAGGGGGGTCTGGGGCCAACGTCCTGACTTTC

size: NA
V: TRBV28
D: NA
J: TRBJ1-2
CDR3: CASSQTGPYGYTF
DNA: TGTGCCAGCAGTCAGACAGGTCCCTATGGCTACACCTTC

size: NA
V: TRBV6-5
D: TRBD1
J: TRBJ1-2
CDR3: CASRPGTAFYGYTF
DNA: TGTGCCAGCAGGCCCGGGACAGCCTTCTATGGCTACACCTTC

size: once
V: TRBV24-1
D: TRBD2
J: TRBJ2-5
CDR3: CATSDLSGLAGGRKETQYF
DNA: TGTGCCACCAGTGATTTGTCGGGACTAGCGGGGGGGAGAAAAGAGACCCAGTACTTC

size: NA
V: TRBV5-4
D: NA
J: TRBJ1-2
CDR3: CASSLSGSAQNYGYTF
DNA: TGTGCCAGCAGCTTGTCGGGGTCAGCGCAAAACTATGGCTACACCTTC

size: NA
V: TRBV4-2
D: TRBD2
J: TRBJ2-1
CDR3: CASSPSTSGFNEQFF
DNA: TGTGCCAGCAGCCCGTCGACTAGCGGGTTCAATGAGCAGTTCTTC

size: NA
V: TRBV2
D: NA
J: TRBJ1-5
CDR3: CASSVSRGDVGSSNQPQHF
DNA: TGTGCCAGCAGTGTCAGCAGGGGAGACGTGGGGTCTAGCAATCAGCCCCAGCATTTT

size: NA
V: TRBV19
D: TRBD1
J: TRBJ1-4
CDR3: CASRSTGGGEKLFF
DNA: TGTGCCAGTAGATCGACAGGGGGCGGGGAAAAACTGTTTTTT

size: NA
V: TRBV30
D: NA
J: TRBJ1-6
CDR3: CAWWTRGPNSPLHF
DNA: TGTGCCTGGTGGACGCGGGGGCCAAATTCACCCCTCCACTTT

size: NA
V: TRBV7-2
D: TRBD2
J: TRBJ2-3
CDR3: CASSLVVGGADTQYF
DNA: TGTGCCAGCAGCTTAGTAGTCGGGGGGGCCGATACGCAGTATTTT

size: NA
V: TRBV7-2
D: TRBD1
J: TRBJ1-1
CDR3: CASSPQTGGGTEAFF
DNA: TGTGCCAGCAGCCCCCAGACAGGGGGCGGCACTGAAGCTTTCTTT

size: NA
V: TRBV4-2
D: TRBD1
J: TRBJ1-5
CDR3: CASSQVTGPNQPQHF
DNA: TGTGCCAGCAGCCAAGTGACAGGGCCTAATCAGCCCCAGCATTTT

size: NA
V: TRBV5-8
D: NA
J: TRBJ2-1
CDR3: CASSLLNEQFF
DNA: TGTGCCAGCAGCCTGCTAAATGAGCAGTTCTTC

size: NA
V: TRBV9
D: TRBD1
J: TRBJ1-2
CDR3: CASSASGTGGVYGYTF
DNA: TGTGCCAGCAGCGCATCCGGGACAGGGGGCGTGTATGGCTACACCTTC

size: NA
V: TRBV6-2/TRBV6-3
D: TRBD2
J: TRBJ2-1
CDR3: CASSHLRTSGAAYNEQFF
DNA: TGTGCCAGCAGTCACTTGAGGACCAGCGGGGCGGCCTACAATGAGCAGTTCTTC

size: NA
V: TRBV7-9
D: NA
J: TRBJ1-1
CDR3: CASSLPPMNTEAFF
DNA: TGTGCCAGCAGCTTACCACCGATGAACACTGAAGCTTTCTTT